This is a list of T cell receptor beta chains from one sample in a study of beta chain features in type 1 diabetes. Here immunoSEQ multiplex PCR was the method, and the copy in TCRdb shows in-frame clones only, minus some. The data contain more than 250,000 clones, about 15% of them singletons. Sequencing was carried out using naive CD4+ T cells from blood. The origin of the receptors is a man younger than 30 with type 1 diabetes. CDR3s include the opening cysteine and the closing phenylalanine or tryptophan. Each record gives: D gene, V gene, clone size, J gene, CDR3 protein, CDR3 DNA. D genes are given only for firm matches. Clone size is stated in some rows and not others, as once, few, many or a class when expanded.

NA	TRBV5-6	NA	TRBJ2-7	CASSLGVAGDYEQYF	TGTGCCAGCAGCTTGGGCGTCGCGGGTGACTACGAGCAGTACTTC
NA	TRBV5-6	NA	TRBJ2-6	CASSADSASRANVLTF	TGTGCCAGCAGCGCAGACAGTGCCTCGCGAGCCAACGTCCTGACTTTC
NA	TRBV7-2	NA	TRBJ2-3	CASSLVAGLGDTQYF	TGTGCCAGCAGCTTAGTGGCGGGACTCGGAGATACGCAGTATTTT
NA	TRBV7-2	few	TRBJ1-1	CASSSDRNTEAFF	TGTGCCAGCAGCTCGGACAGGAACACTGAAGCTTTCTTT
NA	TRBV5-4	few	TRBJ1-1	CASSDLGGSGTEAFF	TGTGCCAGCAGCGACCTCGGGGGATCAGGGACTGAAGCTTTCTTT
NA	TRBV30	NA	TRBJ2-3	CAWSPGLGTDTQYF	TGTGCCTGGAGTCCTGGACTGGGCACAGATACGCAGTATTTT
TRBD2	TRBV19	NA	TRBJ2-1	CASSPLTTSGGARDEQFF	TGTGCCAGTAGTCCACTTACCACTAGCGGGGGGGCGAGGGATGAGCAGTTCTTC
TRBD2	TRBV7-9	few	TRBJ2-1	CASSLVGRDNEQFF	TGTGCCAGCAGCTTAGTTGGGAGGGACAATGAGCAGTTCTTC
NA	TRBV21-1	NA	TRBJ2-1	CASSKDPGAAYNEQFF	TGTGCCAGCAGCAAAGACCCGGGAGCCGCCTACAATGAGCAGTTCTTC
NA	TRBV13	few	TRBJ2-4	CASSLRVAKNIQYF	TGTGCCAGCAGCTTAAGAGTAGCCAAAAACATTCAGTACTTC
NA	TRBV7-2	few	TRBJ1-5	CASSNDAGNQPQHF	TGTGCCAGCAGCAACGACGCGGGCAATCAGCCCCAGCATTTT
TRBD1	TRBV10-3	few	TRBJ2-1	CAITETGGNEQFF	TGTGCCATCACCGAGACAGGGGGCAATGAGCAGTTCTTC
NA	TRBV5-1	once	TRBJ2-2	CASSPYGTVNTGELFF	TGCGCCAGCAGCCCATACGGGACTGTGAACACCGGGGAGCTGTTTTTT
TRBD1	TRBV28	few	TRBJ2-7	CASSYPTGQGPYEQYF	TGTGCCAGCAGTTACCCCACGGGACAGGGCCCCTACGAGCAGTACTTC
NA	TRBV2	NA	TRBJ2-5	CASTIVSPSETQYF	TGTGCCAGCACTATAGTGTCCCCGTCGGAGACCCAGTACTTC
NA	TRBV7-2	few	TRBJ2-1	CASSLFSSGSFNEQFF	TGTGCCAGCAGCTTATTTTCTTCGGGGTCTTTCAATGAGCAGTTCTTC
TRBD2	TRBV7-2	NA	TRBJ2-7	CASSGGASGAYEQYF	TGTGCCAGCAGTGGAGGGGCTAGCGGGGCCTACGAGCAGTACTTC
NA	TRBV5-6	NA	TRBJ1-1	CASSFRGIRGGEDTEAFF	TGTGCCAGCAGCTTCCGTGGGATTCGCGGGGGGGAGGACACTGAAGCTTTCTTT